This is a list of T cell receptor beta chains from one sample in a study of blood T cell repertoires in COVID-19. The repertoire was sequenced with immunoSEQ multiplex PCR; TCRdb's copy has only in-frame clones and lacks some. Altogether fewer than 400,000 clones are present, roughly 88% being singletons, with the ten largest covering less than 6.5%. The material sequenced was PBMCs or T cells enriched from blood (not recorded which). Receptors were obtained from a man aged 30-40 years who had recovered from COVID-19. The conserved cysteine and the conserved F or W are not part of the CDR3 here. The order of the fields is V gene, J gene, CDR3 protein.

TRBV4-1,TRBJ2-3,ASSLLPVPGGPADTQY
TRBV11-2,TRBJ1-6,ASSFSRSYNSPLH
TRBV24-1,TRBJ2-2,ATSAAGGITGELF
TRBV2,TRBJ1-1,ASRYLNTEAF
TRBV19,TRBJ2-3,ASKDTFSTDTQY
TRBV19,TRBJ2-3,ASSGGSTDTQY
TRBV4-2,TRBJ1-3,ASSPSQGAAGNTIY
TRBV7-8,TRBJ2-7,ASRGRGTLYEQY
TRBV7-8,TRBJ1-4,ASSLVYWGATNEKLF
TRBV13,TRBJ2-5,ASSLATRASAETQY
TRBV2,TRBJ2-7,ASIGGGPSSYEQY
TRBV5-1,TRBJ1-1,ASSSGTYTEAF
TRBV7-9,TRBJ1-5,ASSPESDNQPQH
TRBV6-5,TRBJ1-2,ASRKRTAPNGYT
TRBV28,TRBJ1-1,ASKGQRYRAF
TRBV7-8,TRBJ1-1,ASSLAGVWENTEAF
TRBV18,TRBJ2-7,ASSTGQGAVEQY
TRBV11-2,TRBJ2-7,ASRKGRGSYEQY
TRBV19,TRBJ2-1,ASSTYRVPYNEQF
TRBV18,TRBJ2-1,ASSPPTTGNEQF
TRBV2,TRBJ1-2,ASSQQGNYGYT
TRBV4-1,TRBJ1-4,ASSQRTGWDEKLF
TRBV18,TRBJ2-7,ASSPRQGVYEQY
TRBV7-9,TRBJ1-5,ASSPGAGNQPQH
TRBV30,TRBJ1-1,AWSAGGYTEAF
TRBV5-6,TRBJ2-3,ASSELGLAGGTDTQY
TRBV7-9,TRBJ1-2,ASSFPGQGYGYT
TRBV28,TRBJ1-6,ATSSTLRGGGYNSPLH
TRBV3-1/TRBV3-2,TRBJ1-6,ASSWDSNSPLH
TRBV2,TRBJ1-6,ASNRDINSPLH
TRBV4-2,TRBJ2-3,ASSQDRLSGESTDTQY
TRBV28,TRBJ1-1,ASSSLGQVNTEAF
TRBV3-1/TRBV3-2,TRBJ1-3,ASSQDFVGAGGGNTIY
TRBV2,TRBJ2-7,ASSESGTGGAYEQY
TRBV6-5,TRBJ1-2,ASSYAQGRGYT
TRBV5-1,TRBJ2-2,ASNGGTGELF
TRBV27,TRBJ2-1,ASSPDRVSYNEQF